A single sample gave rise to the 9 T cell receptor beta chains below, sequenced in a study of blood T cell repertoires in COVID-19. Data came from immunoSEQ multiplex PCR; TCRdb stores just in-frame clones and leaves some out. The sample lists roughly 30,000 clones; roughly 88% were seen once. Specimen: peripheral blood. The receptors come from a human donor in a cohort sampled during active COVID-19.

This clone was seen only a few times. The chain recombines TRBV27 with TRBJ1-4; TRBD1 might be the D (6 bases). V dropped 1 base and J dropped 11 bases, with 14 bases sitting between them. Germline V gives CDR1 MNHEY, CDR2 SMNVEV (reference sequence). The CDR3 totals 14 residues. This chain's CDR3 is CASSLLGSGEKLFF. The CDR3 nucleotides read TGTGCCAGCAGTTTATTGGGGTCAGGGGAGAAACTGTTTTTT.

The CDR3 DNA reads as TGTGCCAGCAGTCTTGGACAGGCGTCGAGTGAAAAACTGTTTTTT. Amino acids: CASSLGQASSEKLFF. The chain is built from TRBV27 and TRBJ1-4, with 7 bases matching TRBD1. CDR3 length: 15 residues. The germline V gene has CDR1 MNHEY and CDR2 SMNVEV (reference sequence). V lost 5 bases to trimming and J lost 7 bases; unmatched junction nucleotides: 10.

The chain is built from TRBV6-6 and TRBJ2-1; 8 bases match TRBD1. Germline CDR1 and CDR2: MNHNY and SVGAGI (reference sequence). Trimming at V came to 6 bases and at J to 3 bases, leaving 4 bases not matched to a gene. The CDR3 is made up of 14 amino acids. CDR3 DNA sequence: TGTGCCAGCAGATCAGGGGGCATCTACAATGAGCAGTTCTTC. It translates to CASRSGGIYNEQFF.

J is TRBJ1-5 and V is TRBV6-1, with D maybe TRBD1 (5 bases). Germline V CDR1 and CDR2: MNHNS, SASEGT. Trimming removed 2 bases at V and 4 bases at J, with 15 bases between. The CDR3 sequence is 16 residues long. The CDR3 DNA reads TGTGCCAGCAGTGAATGGGTTCGGGGGGGAAATCAGCCCCAGCATTTT. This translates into CASSEWVRGGNQPQHF.

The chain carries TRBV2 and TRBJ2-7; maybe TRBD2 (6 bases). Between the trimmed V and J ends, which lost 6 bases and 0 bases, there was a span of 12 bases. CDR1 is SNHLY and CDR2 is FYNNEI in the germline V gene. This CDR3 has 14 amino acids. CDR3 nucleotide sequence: TGTGCCAGCAGCTCTCCGGGGGTCTCCTACGAGCAGTACTTC. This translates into CASSSPGVSYEQYF. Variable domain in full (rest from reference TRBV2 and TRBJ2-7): EPEVTQTPSHQVTQMGQEVILRCVPISNHLYFYWYRQILGQKVEFLVSFYNNEISEKSEIFDDQFSVERPDGSNFTLKIRSTKLEDSAMYFCASSSPGVSYEQYFGPGTRLTVT.

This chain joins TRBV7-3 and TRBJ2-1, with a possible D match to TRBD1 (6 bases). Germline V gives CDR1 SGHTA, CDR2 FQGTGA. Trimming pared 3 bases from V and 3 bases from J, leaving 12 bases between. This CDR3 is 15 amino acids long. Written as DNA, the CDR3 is TGTGCCAGCAGCTTTGGACAGCTACTCTACAATGAGCAGTTCTTC. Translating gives CASSFGQLLYNEQFF.

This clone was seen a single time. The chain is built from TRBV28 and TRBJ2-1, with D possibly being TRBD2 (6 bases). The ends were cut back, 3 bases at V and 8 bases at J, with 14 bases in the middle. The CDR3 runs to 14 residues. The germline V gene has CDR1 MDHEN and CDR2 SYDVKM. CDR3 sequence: CASSLFGGKDEQFF. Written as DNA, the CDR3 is TGTGCCAGCAGTTTGTTCGGGGGTAAGGATGAGCAGTTCTTC.

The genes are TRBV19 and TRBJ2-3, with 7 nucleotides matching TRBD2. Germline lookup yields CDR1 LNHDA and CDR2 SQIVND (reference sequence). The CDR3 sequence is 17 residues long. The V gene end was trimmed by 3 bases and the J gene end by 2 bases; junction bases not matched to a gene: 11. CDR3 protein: CASSIGTLAEPTDTQYF. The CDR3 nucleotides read TGTGCCAGTAGTATTGGTACCCTAGCGGAGCCCACAGATACGCAGTATTTT.

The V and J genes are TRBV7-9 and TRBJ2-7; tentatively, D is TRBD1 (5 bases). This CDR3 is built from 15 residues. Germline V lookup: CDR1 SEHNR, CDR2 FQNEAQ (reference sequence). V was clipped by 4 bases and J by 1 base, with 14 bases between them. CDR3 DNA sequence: TGTGCCAGCAGCTCCGCCGAGACAGAGTCCTACGAGCAGTACTTC. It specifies CASSSAETESYEQYF.